A single sample gave rise to the 5 T cell receptor beta chains below, sequenced in a study of blood T cell repertoires in COVID-19 (dated by TCRdb to 2018 to 2021). The library was produced with the immunoSEQ multiplex PCR assay. The immuneACCESS repertoire file appears here via TCRdb, limited to in-frame rearrangements. These files lack a portion of the clones; in checked studies, under half of the deficit traces to unresolved V genes, and the cause of the others is not known. The sample records around 190,000 clones, over 75% of which are singletons. The ten largest clones take up roughly a sixth of the sample. Sequencing used peripheral blood. These receptors all stem from a man aged 50-59 years with COVID-19, enrolled during active disease.

The V gene is TRBV6-5, the J gene TRBJ2-3; 9 nucleotides line up with TRBD2. The CDR3 has 15 amino acids. The trim removed 7 bases at V and 0 bases at J, leaving 5 bases unmatched. Germline V gives CDR1 MNHEY, CDR2 SVGAGI. The CDR3 nucleotides read TGTGCCAGCACTTTAGCGGGGGCGAGCACAGATACGCAGTATTTT. It codes for CASTLAGASTDTQYF.

CDR3 region: CASSPSGGDTQYF. The CDR3 DNA is TGTGCCAGCTCACCCAGCGGGGGAGATACGCAGTATTTT. The rearrangement uses TRBV18 and TRBJ2-3, with 8 bases lining up with TRBD2. CDR1 and CDR2 from the germline V gene are KGHSH and LQKENI. CDR3 length equals 13 residues. Germline trimming cut 3 bases from V and 5 bases from J; bases unmatched to any gene: 1.

The rearrangement links TRBV5-1 to TRBJ2-1, with TRBD2 matching 11 bases. J gave up 4 bases and V 1 base, and 4 bases lay outside the gene matches. Looked up from germline, CDR1 is SGHRS and CDR2 is YFSETQ. The CDR3 extends over 16 amino acids. This CDR3 reads CASSLQLAGEYNEQFF. DNA of the CDR3: TGCGCCAGCAGCTTGCAACTAGCGGGAGAGTACAATGAGCAGTTCTTC.

J is TRBJ2-1 and V is TRBV6-6; weak D call: TRBD1 (6 bases). The CDR3 covers 12 residues. The V gene's germline CDR1 is MNHNY and CDR2 SVGAGI (reference sequence). Trimming took 2 bases from V and 11 from J, leaving 10 bases between them. In DNA, the CDR3 is TGTGCCAGCAGTTACCCCACAGGGAAGCAGTTCTTC. Encoded protein: CASSYPTGKQFF.

The rearrangement joins TRBV7-9 to TRBJ2-1, with 10 bases lining up with TRBD2. Germline CDR1 reads SEHNR; CDR2 reads FQNEAQ (reference sequence). This CDR3 has 15 amino acids. The V and J ends lost 3 bases and 3 bases, in that order; junction bases with no gene match: 2. CDR3 loop: CASSFTSGNYNEQFF. CDR3 bases: TGTGCCAGCAGCTTTACTAGCGGGAACTACAATGAGCAGTTCTTC.